What follows are 23 T cell receptor beta chains derived from one specimen sequenced in a study of blood T cell repertoires in COVID-19. The table came from immunoSEQ multiplex PCR; TCRdb's copy has only in-frame clones and leaves some out. The sample records about 200,000 clones, more than 75% being singletons. The sample taken for sequencing was PBMCs or T cells enriched from blood (not recorded which). All receptors derive from a middle-aged woman with acute COVID-19.

The chain recombines TRBV9 with TRBJ1-4; 7 positions agree with TRBD1. CDR1 is SGDLS and CDR2 is YYNGEE in the germline V gene. V lost 3 bases to trimming and J lost 4 bases; unmatched junction nucleotides: 6. The CDR3 covers 15 residues. CDR3 DNA: TGTGCCAGCAGCGAGGCGACAGGGCGTAATGAAAAACTGTTTTTT. Translation: CASSEATGRNEKLFF.

CDR3 residues: CATSDLRSGSGNQPQHF. CDR3 sequence (DNA): TGTGCCACCAGTGATTTGCGGTCAGGGTCGGGCAATCAGCCCCAGCATTTT. The genes are TRBV24-1 and TRBJ1-5; possible D gene TRBD1, 5 bases. This CDR3 has 17 amino acids. Deletions cut 0 bases from V and 2 bases from J, with 13 bases between. CDR1 KGHDR and CDR2 SFDVKD come from the germline V gene.

This chain's CDR3 is CAWSTSGRRDEQFF. The DNA of the CDR3 is TGTGCCTGGAGTACTAGCGGGAGGAGAGATGAGCAGTTCTTC. The chain is built from TRBV30 and TRBJ2-1, with 12 bases identical to TRBD2. Germline V gene lookup returns CDR1 GTSNPN and CDR2 SVGIG (reference sequence). The junction had 4 bases not matched to a gene; V was cut back by 2 bases and J by 8 bases. This CDR3 comprises 14 residues.

The genes are TRBV29-1 and TRBJ2-7, with TRBD1 as a possible D gene (6 bases). V was shortened by 2 bases and J by 7 bases, with 15 bases between the two germline ends. Germline V gives CDR1 SQVTM, CDR2 ANQGSEA. The CDR3 contains 13 residues. CDR3 residues: CSVELRDKREQYF. Written as DNA, the CDR3 is TGCAGCGTTGAATTACGGGACAAGAGAGAGCAGTACTTC.

The CDR3 loop is CASSLVTPAPSAGELFF. The CDR3 nucleotides are TGTGCCAGCAGTTTAGTAACGCCGGCCCCAAGCGCCGGGGAGCTGTTTTTT. This chain joins TRBV28 and TRBJ2-2; D is uncertain. CDR1 and CDR2 from the germline V gene are MDHEN and SYDVKM. V was shortened by 2 bases and J by 6 bases, with 19 bases between the two germline ends. The CDR3 contains 17 residues.

The V call is TRBV28, the J call TRBJ1-6, with a tentative D call TRBD1 (6 bases). V lost 5 bases and J lost 9, with 17 bases in between. Per the germline V gene, CDR1 is MDHEN and CDR2 is SYDVKM. The CDR3 covers 15 residues. The CDR3 region has the DNA TGTGCCAGCAGTACCCAGACAGGCTTTAGTTCACCCCTCCACTTT. Protein sequence: CASSTQTGFSSPLHF.

This rearrangement joins TRBV24-1 to TRBJ1-3, with no clear D. Germline CDR1 reads KGHDR; CDR2 reads SFDVKD. This CDR3 region has 15 residues. The V and J ends lost 5 bases and 2 bases respectively, with 12 bases between them. CDR3 nucleotide sequence: TGTGCCACCAGTGCCTCCGGGGTACCTGGAAACACCATATATTTT. Its translation is CATSASGVPGNTIYF.

CDR3 sequence (DNA): TGCGCCAGCAGCCAAGATCGAGGTAGCGGGGTCCTTTCCTACAATGAGCAGTTCTTC. This translates into CASSQDRGSGVLSYNEQFF. The chain is built from TRBV4-1 and TRBJ2-1; 8 nucleotides agree with TRBD2. Germline trimming cut 0 bases from V and 1 base from J; bases unmatched to any gene: 11. There are 19 residues in the CDR3. The V gene's germline CDR1 is MGHRA and CDR2 YSYEKL.

The CDR3: CAISAGQGSTGELFF. Here the CDR3 DNA reads TGTGCCATCAGTGCGGGACAGGGGTCCACCGGGGAGCTGTTTTTT. V and J are TRBV10-3 and TRBJ2-2, with 10 positions matching TRBD1. The CDR3 is 15 residues long. Germline CDR1 and CDR2: ENHRY and SYGVKD. Losses at the gene ends were 4 bases for V and 4 bases for J; bases not matched to a gene: 3.

V usage is TRBV3-1 (or the pseudogene TRBV3-2) and J usage is TRBJ1-5; TRBD1 is a possible D gene (6 bases). The CDR3 sequence is 17 residues long. Trimming cost V 3 bases and J 0 bases, with 15 bases left between them. Germline CDR1 reads LGHDT; CDR2 reads YNNKEL (reference sequence). CDR3 DNA: TGTGCCAGCAGCCAGAATCCAGGGGCGGATAGCAATCAGCCCCAGCATTTT. Encoded protein: CASSQNPGADSNQPQHF.

The rearrangement links TRBV4-1 to TRBJ2-7; the match to TRBD1 covers 8 bases. CDR3 length equals 14 residues. Germline assignment: CDR1 MGHRA and CDR2 YSYEKL. The trim removed 0 bases at V and 9 bases at J, leaving 7 bases unmatched. The CDR3 DNA is TGCGCCAGCAGCCAAGAGGGCAGGGGGCTTGGGCAGTACTTC. It specifies CASSQEGRGLGQYF.

This clone was counted between two and nine times. The chain combines TRBV19 with TRBJ2-5; perhaps TRBD1 as D (5 bases). V lost 6 bases to trimming and J lost 1 base, with 18 bases between them. CDR1 LNHDA and CDR2 SQIVND come from the germline V gene (reference sequence). CDR3 length equals 16 residues. CDR3 protein: CASSPLDSISQETQYF. DNA of the CDR3: TGTGCCAGTAGCCCCCTCGACAGTATCTCCCAAGAGACCCAGTACTTC. Using reference TRBV19 and TRBJ2-5 for the parts outside the CDR3, the full variable domain is DGGITQSPKYLFRKEGQNVTLSCEQNLNHDAMYWYRQDPGQGLRLIYYSQIVNDFQKGDIAEGYSVSREKKESFPLTVTSAQKNPTAFYLCASSPLDSISQETQYFGPGTRLLVL.

The V call is TRBV30, the J call TRBJ1-2; 7 nucleotides line up with TRBD1. Unmatched junction bases numbered 7, after V lost 3 bases and J lost 3 bases. CDR1 and CDR2 (germline): GTSNPN, SVGIG (reference sequence). This CDR3 is built from 14 residues. Here the CDR3 reads CAWRGTEWDYGYTF. CDR3 coding DNA: TGTGCCTGGAGGGGGACAGAGTGGGACTATGGCTACACCTTC.

This clone showed up many times. The chain uses TRBV5-4 and TRBJ1-1; possible D gene TRBD1, 6 bases. CDR1 is SGHNT and CDR2 is YYREEE in the germline V gene (reference sequence). The CDR3 spans 14 residues. V lost 0 bases and J 10 bases, leaving 16 bases between the germline ends. Written as DNA, the CDR3 is TGTGCCAGCAGCTTGGGGGGGCCCGGGAGGCGAGCTTTCTTT. This translates into CASSLGGPGRRAFF.

This chain uses TRBV19 with TRBJ1-1; no definite D call. This CDR3 is 14 amino acids long. Trimming took 4 bases from V and 0 from J, leaving 9 bases between them. The germline V gene has CDR1 LNHDA and CDR2 SQIVND (reference sequence). CDR3 DNA: TGTGCCAGTAGTACGAACCGGTTGAACACTGAAGCTTTCTTT. This sequence encodes CASSTNRLNTEAFF.

The chain couples TRBV5-6 to TRBJ2-4, with D tentatively TRBD1 (5 bases). Trimming shortened V by 0 bases and J by 2 bases, and 6 bases separated the two germline ends. Per the germline V gene, CDR1 is SGHDT and CDR2 is YYEEEE. This CDR3 region has 14 residues. CDR3 residues: CASSLGQTKNIQYF. The CDR3 DNA reads as TGTGCCAGCAGCTTGGGACAGACCAAAAACATTCAGTACTTC. Full variable domain (outside the CDR3, taken from reference TRBV5-6 and TRBJ2-4): DAGVTQSPTHLIKTRGQQVTLRCSPKSGHDTVSWYQQALGQGPQFIFQYYEEEERQRGNFPDRFSGHQFPNYSSELNVNALLLGDSALYLCASSLGQTKNIQYFGAGTRLSVL.

The chain links TRBV7-9 to TRBJ1-4, with no clear D. This CDR3 has 12 amino acids. Germline assignment: CDR1 SEHNR and CDR2 FQNEAQ (reference sequence). The V end was cut by 4 bases, the J end by 15 bases, with 15 bases between. The CDR3 loop reads CASSSPGPGMFF. In DNA form, the CDR3 reads TGTGCCAGCAGCTCTCCGGGTCCCGGAATGTTTTTT.

The rearrangement joins TRBV19 to TRBJ2-3; the match to TRBD2 covers 12 bases. CDR1 LNHDA and CDR2 SQIVND come from the germline V gene (reference sequence). V shed 4 bases and J 0 bases; nucleotides not matched to a gene: 5. This CDR3 contains 17 residues. The CDR3 protein is CASSSRLAGASTDTQYF. In nucleotides, the CDR3 is TGTGCCAGTAGTAGCCGACTAGCGGGAGCTAGCACAGATACGCAGTATTTT.

CDR3 in DNA: TGTGCCAGCTCACCCGGTAATACAGATACGCAGTATTTT. Translated, it gives CASSPGNTDTQYF. The rearrangement uses TRBV18 and TRBJ2-3; D is unclear. CDR1 is KGHSH and CDR2 is LQKENI in the germline V gene. The V end lost 3 bases, the J end lost 3 bases, and 7 bases lay between the germline ends. CDR3 length: 13 residues.

V and J are TRBV28 and TRBJ2-7; 7 bases map to TRBD2. The germline gives CDR1 MDHEN, CDR2 SYDVKM. The CDR3 has 14 residues. The ends lost 5 bases at V and 4 bases at J; junction bases unmatched: 8. In DNA form, the CDR3 reads TGTGCCAGCAGTCCCCTATCGGGGGGATACGAGCAGTACTTC. This translates into CASSPLSGGYEQYF.

The rearrangement uses TRBV30 and TRBJ1-6, with D possibly matching TRBD1 (5 bases). Per germline, CDR1 GTSNPN and CDR2 SVGIG (reference sequence). CDR3 length: 15 residues. The V end lost 3 bases, the J end lost 7 bases, and 16 bases lay between the germline ends. The CDR3 DNA is TGTGCCTGGAGGGGGCTCTCCGGAGGGAATTCACCCCTCCACTTT. This sequence encodes CAWRGLSGGNSPLHF.

V and J are TRBV7-2 and TRBJ1-6, with D perhaps matching TRBD1 (5 bases). CDR1 SGHTA and CDR2 FQGNSA come from the germline V gene. This CDR3 comprises 15 residues. Trimming took 1 base from V and 9 from J, leaving 13 bases between them. CDR3 sequence: CASSLVGQGGSPLHF. CDR3 DNA: TGTGCCAGCAGCTTAGTCGGGCAGGGAGGTTCACCCCTCCACTTT.

The chain joins TRBV7-2 to TRBJ1-3; D unclear. In germline, CDR1 is SGHTA, CDR2 FQGNSA. The V end lost 5 bases, the J end lost 6 bases, and 11 bases lay between the germline ends. The CDR3 has 13 amino acids. CDR3 nucleotide sequence: TGTGCCAGCAGCGTGAGGAACGAAAACACCATATATTTT. This gives the protein CASSVRNENTIYF.